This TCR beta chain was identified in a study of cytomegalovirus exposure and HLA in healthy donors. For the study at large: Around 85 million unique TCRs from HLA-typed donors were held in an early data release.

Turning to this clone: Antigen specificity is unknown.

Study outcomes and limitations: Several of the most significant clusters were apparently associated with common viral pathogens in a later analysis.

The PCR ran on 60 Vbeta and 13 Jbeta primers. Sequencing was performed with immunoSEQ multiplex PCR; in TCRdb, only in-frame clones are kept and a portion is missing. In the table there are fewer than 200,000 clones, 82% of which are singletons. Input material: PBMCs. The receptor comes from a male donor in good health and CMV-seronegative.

Here the CDR3 DNA reads TGCGCCAGCAGCCTGGGACAGGGAGCCCCAGGCGAGCAGTACTTC. This encodes CASSLGQGAPGEQYF. This chain uses TRBV4-3 with TRBJ2-7; 9 bases are shared with TRBD1. CDR1 LGHNA and CDR2 YSLEER come from the germline V gene. The CDR3 is 15 amino acids. Trimming took 4 bases from V and 6 from J; bases not matched to a gene: 10.